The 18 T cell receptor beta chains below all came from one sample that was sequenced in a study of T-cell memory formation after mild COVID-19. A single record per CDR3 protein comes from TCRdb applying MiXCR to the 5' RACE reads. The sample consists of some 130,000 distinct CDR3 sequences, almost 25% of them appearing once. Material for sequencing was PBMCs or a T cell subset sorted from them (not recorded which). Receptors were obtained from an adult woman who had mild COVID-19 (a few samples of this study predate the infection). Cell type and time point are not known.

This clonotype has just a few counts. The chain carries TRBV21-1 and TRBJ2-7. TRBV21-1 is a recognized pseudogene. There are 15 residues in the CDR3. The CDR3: CASSKELATSYEQYF. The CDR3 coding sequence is TGTGCCAGCAGCAAAGAGCTAGCGACCTCCTACGAGCAGTACTTC.

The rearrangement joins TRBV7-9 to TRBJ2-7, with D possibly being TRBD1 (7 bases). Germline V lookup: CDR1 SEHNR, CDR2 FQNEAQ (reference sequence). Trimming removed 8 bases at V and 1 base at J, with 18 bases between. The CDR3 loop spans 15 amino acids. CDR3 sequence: CASPPGAGGSYEQYF. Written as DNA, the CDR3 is TGTGCCAGCCCCCCGGGGGCAGGGGGGTCCTACGAGCAGTACTTC.

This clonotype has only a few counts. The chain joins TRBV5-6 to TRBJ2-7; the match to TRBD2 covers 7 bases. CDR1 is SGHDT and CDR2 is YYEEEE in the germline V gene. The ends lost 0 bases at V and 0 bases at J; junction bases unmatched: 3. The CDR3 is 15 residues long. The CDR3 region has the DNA TGTGCCAGCAGCTTGGCCGGGAGGATCTCCTACGAGCAGTACTTC. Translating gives CASSLAGRISYEQYF.

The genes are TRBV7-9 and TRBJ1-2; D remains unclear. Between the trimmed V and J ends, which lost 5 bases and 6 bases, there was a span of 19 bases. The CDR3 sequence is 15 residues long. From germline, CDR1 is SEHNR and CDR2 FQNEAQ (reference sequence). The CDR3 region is CASSIPTRGSNGYTF. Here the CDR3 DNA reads TGTGCCAGCAGCATCCCCACCCGGGGAAGCAATGGCTACACCTTC.

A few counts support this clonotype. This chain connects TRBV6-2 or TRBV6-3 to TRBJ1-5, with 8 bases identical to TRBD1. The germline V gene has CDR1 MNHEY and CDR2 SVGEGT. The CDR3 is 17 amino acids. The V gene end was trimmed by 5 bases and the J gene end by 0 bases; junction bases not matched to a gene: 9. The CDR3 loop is CASSPDRGPYSNQPQHF. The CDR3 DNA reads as TGTGCCAGCAGTCCTGACAGGGGCCCCTATAGCAATCAGCCCCAGCATTTT.

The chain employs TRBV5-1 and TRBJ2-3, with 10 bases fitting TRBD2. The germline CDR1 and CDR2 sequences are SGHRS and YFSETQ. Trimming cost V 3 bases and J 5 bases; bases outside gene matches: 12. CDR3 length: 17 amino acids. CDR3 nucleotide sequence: TGCGCCAGCAGCTACCCGACTAGCGGGCAAAAGCGAGATACGCAGTATTTT. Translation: CASSYPTSGQKRDTQYF. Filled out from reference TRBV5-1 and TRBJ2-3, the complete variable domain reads KAGVTQTPRYLIKTRGQQVTLSCSPISGHRSVSWYQQTPGQGLQFLFEYFSETQRNKGNFPGRFSGRQFSNSRSEMNVSTLELGDSALYLCASSYPTSGQKRDTQYFGPGTRLTVL.

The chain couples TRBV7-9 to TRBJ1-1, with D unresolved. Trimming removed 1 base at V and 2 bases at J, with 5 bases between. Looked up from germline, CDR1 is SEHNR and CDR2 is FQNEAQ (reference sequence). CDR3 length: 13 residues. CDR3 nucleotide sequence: TGTGCCAGCAGCTTAGACTTTAACACTGAAGCTTTCTTT. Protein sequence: CASSLDFNTEAFF. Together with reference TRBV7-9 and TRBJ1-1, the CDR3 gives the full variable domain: DTGVSQNPRHKITKRGQNVTFRCDPISEHNRLYWYRQTLGQGPEFLTYFQNEAQLEKSRLLSDRFSAERPKGSFSTLEIQRTEQGDSAMYLCASSLDFNTEAFFGQGTRLTVV.

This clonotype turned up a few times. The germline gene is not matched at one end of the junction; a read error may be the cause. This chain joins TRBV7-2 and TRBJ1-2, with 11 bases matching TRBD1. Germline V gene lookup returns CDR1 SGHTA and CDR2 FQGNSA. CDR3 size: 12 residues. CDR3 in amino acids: CASSLVGTGGIF. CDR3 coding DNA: TGTGCCAGCAGCTTAGTCGGGACAGGGGGTATCTTC.

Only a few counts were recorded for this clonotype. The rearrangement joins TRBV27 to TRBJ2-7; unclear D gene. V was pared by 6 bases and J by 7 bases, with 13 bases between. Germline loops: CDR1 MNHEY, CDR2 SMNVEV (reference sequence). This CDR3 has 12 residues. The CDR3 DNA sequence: TGTGCCAGCAGCGTTTATAGCTGGGAGCAGTACTTC. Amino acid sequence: CASSVYSWEQYF.

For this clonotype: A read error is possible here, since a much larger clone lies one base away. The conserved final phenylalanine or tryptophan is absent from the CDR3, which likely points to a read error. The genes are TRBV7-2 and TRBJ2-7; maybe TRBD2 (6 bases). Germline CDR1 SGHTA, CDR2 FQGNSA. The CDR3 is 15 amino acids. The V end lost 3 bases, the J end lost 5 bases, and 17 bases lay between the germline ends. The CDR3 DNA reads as TGTGCCAGCAGCTTGGGTGTACTAGCTGGGGACGAGCAGTACCTC. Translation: CASSLGVLAGDEQYL.

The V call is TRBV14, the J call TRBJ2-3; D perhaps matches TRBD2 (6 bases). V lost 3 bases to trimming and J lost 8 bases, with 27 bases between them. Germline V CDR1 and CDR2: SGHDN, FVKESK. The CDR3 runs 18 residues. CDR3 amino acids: CASSQASGLLGDMGTQYF. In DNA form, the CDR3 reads TGTGCCAGCAGCCAGGCCTCGGGACTTTTGGGCGATATGGGTACGCAGTATTTT.

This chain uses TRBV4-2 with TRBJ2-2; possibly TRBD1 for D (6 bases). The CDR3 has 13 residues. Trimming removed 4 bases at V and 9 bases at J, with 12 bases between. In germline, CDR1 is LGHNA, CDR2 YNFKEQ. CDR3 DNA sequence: TGTGCCAGCAGCCCACAGGGTACGAGGGAGCTGTTTTTT. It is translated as CASSPQGTRELFF.

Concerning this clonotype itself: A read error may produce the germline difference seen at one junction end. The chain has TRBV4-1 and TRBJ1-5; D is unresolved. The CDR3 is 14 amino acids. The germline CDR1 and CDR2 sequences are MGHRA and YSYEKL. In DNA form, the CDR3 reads TGCGCCAGCAGCCAAGAACAGCCCAATCAGCACCAGCATTTT. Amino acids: CASSQEQPNQHQHF.

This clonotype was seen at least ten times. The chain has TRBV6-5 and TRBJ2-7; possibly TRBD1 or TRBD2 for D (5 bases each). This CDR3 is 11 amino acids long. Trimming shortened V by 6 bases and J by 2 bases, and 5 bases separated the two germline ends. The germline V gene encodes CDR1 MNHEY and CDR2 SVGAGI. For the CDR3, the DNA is TGTGCCAGCAGGGGACCCTACGAGCAGTACTTC. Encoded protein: CASRGPYEQYF.

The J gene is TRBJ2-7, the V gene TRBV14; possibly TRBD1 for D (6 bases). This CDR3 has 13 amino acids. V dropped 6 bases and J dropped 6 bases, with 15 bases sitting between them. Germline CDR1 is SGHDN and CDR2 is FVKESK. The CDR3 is CASSTDVQGEQYV. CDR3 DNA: TGTGCCAGCAGTACGGACGTACAGGGCGAGCAGTACGTC.

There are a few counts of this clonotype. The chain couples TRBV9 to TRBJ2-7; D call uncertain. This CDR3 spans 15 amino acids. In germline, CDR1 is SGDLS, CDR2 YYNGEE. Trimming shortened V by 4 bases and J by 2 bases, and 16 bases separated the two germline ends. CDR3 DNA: TGTGCCAGCAGCTCCCGGGCCCTAGGGCCCTACGAGCAGTACTTC. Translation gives CASSSRALGPYEQYF.

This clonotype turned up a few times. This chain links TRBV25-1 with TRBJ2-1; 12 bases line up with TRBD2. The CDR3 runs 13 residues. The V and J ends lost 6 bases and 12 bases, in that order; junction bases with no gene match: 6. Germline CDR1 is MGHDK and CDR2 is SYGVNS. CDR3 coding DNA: TGTGCCAGCAGAGACGGACTAGCGGGAAGGCAGTTCTTC. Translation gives CASRDGLAGRQFF.

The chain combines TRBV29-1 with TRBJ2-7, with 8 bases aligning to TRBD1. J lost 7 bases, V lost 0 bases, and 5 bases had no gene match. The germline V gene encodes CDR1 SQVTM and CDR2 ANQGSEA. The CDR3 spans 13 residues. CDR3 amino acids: CSVEEGTGREQYF. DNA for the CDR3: TGCAGCGTTGAAGAGGGGACAGGACGGGAGCAGTACTTC.